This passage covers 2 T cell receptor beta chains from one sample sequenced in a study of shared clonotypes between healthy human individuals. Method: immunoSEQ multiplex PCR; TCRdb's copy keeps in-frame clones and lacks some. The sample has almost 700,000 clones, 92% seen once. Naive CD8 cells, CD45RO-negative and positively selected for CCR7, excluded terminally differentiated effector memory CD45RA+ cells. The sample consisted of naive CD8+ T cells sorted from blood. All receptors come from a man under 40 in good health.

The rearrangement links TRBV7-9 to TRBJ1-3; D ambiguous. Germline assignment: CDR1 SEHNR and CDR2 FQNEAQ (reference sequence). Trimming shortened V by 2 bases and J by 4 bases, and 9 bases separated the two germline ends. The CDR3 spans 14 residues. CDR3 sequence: CASSLKGLGNTIYF. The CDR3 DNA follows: TGTGCCAGCAGCTTAAAGGGCCTAGGAAACACCATATATTTT.

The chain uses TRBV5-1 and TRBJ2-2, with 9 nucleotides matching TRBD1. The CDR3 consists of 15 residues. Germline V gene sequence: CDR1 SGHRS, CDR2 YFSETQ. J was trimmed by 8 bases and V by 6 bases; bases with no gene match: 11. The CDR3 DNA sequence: TGCGCCAGCATGGAAGGGACAGGGTCCTTAGGGGAGCTGTTTTTT. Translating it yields CASMEGTGSLGELFF. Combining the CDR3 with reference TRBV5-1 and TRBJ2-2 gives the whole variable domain KAGVTQTPRYLIKTRGQQVTLSCSPISGHRSVSWYQQTPGQGLQFLFEYFSETQRNKGNFPGRFSGRQFSNSRSEMNVSTLELGDSALYLCASMEGTGSLGELFFGEGSRLTVL.